Below, 3 T cell receptor beta chains from the same sample are listed, as sequenced in a study of prognosis after radiotherapy for stage I lung cancer. TCR beta CDR3 was amplified from genomic DNA by two-round multiplex PCR. Amplification during the initial PCR round employed primers specific to each TRBV and TRBJ gene. TCRdb passed the multiplex PCR reads through MiXCR, listing each CDR3 protein once. The sample lists some 34,000 distinct CDR3 sequences, roughly a third seen once, with 16% in the top ten. The starting material was PBMCs, obtained before or after stereotactic body radiation therapy (not recorded which). The origin of the receptors is a donor aged 50 or older with non-small cell lung cancer.

This clonotype has a count of ten or more. This chain connects TRBV10-3 to TRBJ2-5; TRBD2 agrees at 12 bases. The CDR3 consists of 14 residues. J gave up 5 bases and V 5 bases, and 3 bases lay outside the gene matches. Germline V gene sequence: CDR1 ENHRY, CDR2 SYGVKD. For the CDR3, the DNA is TGTGCCATCAGTAGGACTAGCGGGATCGAGACCCAGTACTTC. Protein: CAISRTSGIETQYF.

This clonotype was observed at least ten times. The V gene is TRBV10-2, the J gene TRBJ2-7, with D perhaps matching TRBD1 (6 bases). The germline V gene has CDR1 WSHSY and CDR2 SAAADI. The V end lost 9 bases, the J end lost 0 bases, and 18 bases lay between the germline ends. The CDR3 covers 15 residues. In nucleotides, the CDR3 is TGCGCCAGTCAATCAGGGGTACTAACCTCCTACGAGCAGTACTTC. Protein: CASQSGVLTSYEQYF.

The CDR3 spells CASSLNGGGACNEQFF. The DNA of the CDR3 is TGCGCCAGCAGCTTGAATGGCGGGGGGGCCTGCAATGAGCAGTTCTTC. This chain links TRBV5-1 with TRBJ2-1; 9 positions match TRBD2. This CDR3 spans 16 amino acids. The V gene's germline CDR1 is SGHRS and CDR2 YFSETQ. With 1 base clipped from V and 6 bases from J, the junction kept 8 bases outside the gene matches.